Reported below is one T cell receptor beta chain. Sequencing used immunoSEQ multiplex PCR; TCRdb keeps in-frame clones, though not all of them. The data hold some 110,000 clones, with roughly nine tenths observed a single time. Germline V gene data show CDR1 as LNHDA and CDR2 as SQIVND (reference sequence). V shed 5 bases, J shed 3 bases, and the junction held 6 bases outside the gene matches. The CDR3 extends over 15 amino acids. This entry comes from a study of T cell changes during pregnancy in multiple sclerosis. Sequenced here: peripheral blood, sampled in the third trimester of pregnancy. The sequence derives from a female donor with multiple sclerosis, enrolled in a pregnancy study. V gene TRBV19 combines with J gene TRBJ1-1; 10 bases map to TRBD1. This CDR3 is CASSSSGTGDTEAFF. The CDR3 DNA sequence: TGTGCCAGTAGTTCCTCCGGGACAGGGGACACTGAAGCTTTCTTT.